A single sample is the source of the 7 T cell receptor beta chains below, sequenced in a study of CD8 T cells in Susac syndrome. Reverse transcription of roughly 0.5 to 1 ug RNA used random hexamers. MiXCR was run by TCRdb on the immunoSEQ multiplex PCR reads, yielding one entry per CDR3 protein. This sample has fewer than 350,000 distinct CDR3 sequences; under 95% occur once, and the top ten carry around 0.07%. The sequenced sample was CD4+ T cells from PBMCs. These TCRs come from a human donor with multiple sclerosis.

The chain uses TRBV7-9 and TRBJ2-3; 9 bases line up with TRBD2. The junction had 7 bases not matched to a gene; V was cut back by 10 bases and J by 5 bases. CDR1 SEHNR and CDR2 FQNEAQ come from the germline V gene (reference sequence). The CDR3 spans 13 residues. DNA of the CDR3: TGTGCCACCGCGCGGGGGGGCCAAGATACGCAGTATTTT. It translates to CATARGGQDTQYF.

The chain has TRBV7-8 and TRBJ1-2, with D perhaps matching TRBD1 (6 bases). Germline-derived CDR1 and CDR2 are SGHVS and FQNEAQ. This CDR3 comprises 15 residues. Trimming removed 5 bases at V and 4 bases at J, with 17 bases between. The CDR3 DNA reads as TGTGCCAGCAGCACCGCCTTACAGGGATCCTATGGCTACACCTTC. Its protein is CASSTALQGSYGYTF.

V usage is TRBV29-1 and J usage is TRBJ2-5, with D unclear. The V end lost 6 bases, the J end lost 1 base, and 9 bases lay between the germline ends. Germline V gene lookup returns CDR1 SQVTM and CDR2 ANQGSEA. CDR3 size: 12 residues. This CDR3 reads CSVFRSQETQYF. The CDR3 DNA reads TGCAGCGTGTTTCGCTCCCAAGAGACCCAGTACTTC.

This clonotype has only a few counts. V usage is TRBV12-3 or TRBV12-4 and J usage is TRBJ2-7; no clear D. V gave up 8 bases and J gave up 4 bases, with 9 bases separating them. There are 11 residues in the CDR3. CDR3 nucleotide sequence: TGTGCCAGCGGCCGATTGTACGAGCAGTACTTC. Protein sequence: CASGRLYEQYF.

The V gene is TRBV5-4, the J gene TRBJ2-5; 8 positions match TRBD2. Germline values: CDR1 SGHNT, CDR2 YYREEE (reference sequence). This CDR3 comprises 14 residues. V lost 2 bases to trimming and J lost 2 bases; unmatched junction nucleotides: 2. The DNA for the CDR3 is TGTGCCAGCAGCTTAGGGACTAGACAAGAGACCCAGTACTTC. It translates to CASSLGTRQETQYF.

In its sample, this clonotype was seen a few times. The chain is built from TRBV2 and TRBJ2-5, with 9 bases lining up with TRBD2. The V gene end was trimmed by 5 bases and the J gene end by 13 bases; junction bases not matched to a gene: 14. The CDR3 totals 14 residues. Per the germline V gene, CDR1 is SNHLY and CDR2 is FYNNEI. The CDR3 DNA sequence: TGTGCCAGCAGTCCTTCGTTGGCTAGCGGGGCCTGGTACTTC. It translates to CASSPSLASGAWYF. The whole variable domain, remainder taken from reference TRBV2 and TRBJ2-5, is EPEVTQTPSHQVTQMGQEVILRCVPISNHLYFYWYRQILGQKVEFLVSFYNNEISEKSEIFDDQFSVERPDGSNFTLKIRSTKLEDSAMYFCASSPSLASGAWYFGPGTRLLVL.

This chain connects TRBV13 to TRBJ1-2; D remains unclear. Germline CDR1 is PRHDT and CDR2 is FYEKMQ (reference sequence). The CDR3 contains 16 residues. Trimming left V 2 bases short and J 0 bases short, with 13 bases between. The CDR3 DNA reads TGTGCCAGCAGCTTAAGAGGCCAGCAGCCTAACTATGGCTACACCTTC. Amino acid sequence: CASSLRGQQPNYGYTF.